The rows below give T cell receptor beta chains drawn from one sample of a study of vaccination effects on CD4 cells after COVID-19. No cognate antigen is known for these TCRs. Using immunoSEQ multiplex PCR, the repertoire was profiled, and TCRdb retains in-frame clones only, with some absent. Of tens of thousands of clones listed, about 73% are singletons. The specimen was CD4+ T cells from PBMCs cultured with SARS-CoV-2 spike peptides, collected after COVID-19 vaccination. Every receptor here comes from a human donor who received a COVID-19 vaccine. The CDR3 runs from the conserved cysteine through the conserved F or W. D genes are given only for firm matches. Size is stated for part of the rows, as once, few or many counts, or as a class when the clone is expanded.

j_call d_call v_call clone_size cdr3_aa cdr3_nt
TRBJ1-1 NA TRBV5-1 NA CASSLAGGGTEAFF TGCGCCAGCAGCTTGGCCGGGGGGGGAACTGAAGCTTTCTTT
TRBJ1-2 TRBD1 TRBV6-5 NA CASSYSGTGGYYGYTF TGTGCCAGCAGTTACTCCGGAACAGGGGGCTACTATGGCTACACCTTC
TRBJ2-7 NA TRBV11-2 NA CASSLIGASFHEQYF TGTGCCAGCAGCTTAATTGGCGCTAGCTTCCACGAGCAGTACTTC
TRBJ1-2 NA TRBV25-1 NA CASSLPQGLGGYTF TGTGCCAGCAGTTTACCCCAGGGTCTTGGCGGCTACACCTTC
TRBJ1-2 NA TRBV20-1 NA CSATDYGYTF TGCAGTGCTACCGACTATGGCTACACCTTC
TRBJ1-2 NA TRBV7-9 few CASSLSGVNYGYTF TGTGCCAGCAGCTTATCGGGGGTGAACTATGGCTACACCTTC
TRBJ2-3 NA TRBV5-1 once CASGQGVRTDTQYF TGCGCCAGCGGCCAGGGAGTCCGCACAGATACGCAGTATTTT
TRBJ2-7 NA TRBV18 NA CASSPQPGETYEQYF TGTGCCAGCTCACCACAGCCGGGCGAGACCTACGAGCAGTACTTC
TRBJ1-2 NA TRBV2 NA CASIRTENYGYTF TGTGCCAGCATTCGGACAGAAAACTATGGCTACACCTTC
TRBJ2-1 NA TRBV10-1 few CASNPYRGDGYNEQFF TGCGCCAGCAATCCATATAGGGGGGACGGTTACAATGAGCAGTTCTTC
TRBJ1-2 NA TRBV7-9 NA CASSLNGYYGYTF TGTGCCAGCAGCTTAAACGGTTACTATGGCTACACCTTC
TRBJ2-7 NA TRBV14 NA CASSQLWGPYEQYF TGTGCCAGCAGCCAATTGTGGGGGCCCTACGAGCAGTACTTC
TRBJ2-3 TRBD2 TRBV18 NA CASSSGGAPYF TGTGCCAGCTCTAGCGGGGGGGCCCCCTATTTT
TRBJ1-2 TRBD1 TRBV5-1 NA CASSPSGGNYGYTF TGCGCCAGCAGCCCGTCAGGGGGGAACTATGGCTACACCTTC
TRBJ1-1 NA TRBV6-5 NA CASRLQGLWTEAFF TGTGCCAGCAGACTACAGGGCTTATGGACTGAAGCTTTCTTT
TRBJ2-3 TRBD2 TRBV5-1 NA CASSQGAGAYSTDTQYF TGCGCCAGCAGCCAAGGAGCGGGAGCCTATAGCACAGATACGCAGTATTTT
TRBJ2-7 TRBD1 TRBV3-1/TRBV3-2 NA CASSHPGGTGPDEQYF TGTGCCAGCAGCCACCCAGGGGGGACAGGGCCTGACGAGCAGTACTTC
TRBJ2-7 TRBD1 TRBV6-5 NA CASSTRDSSYEQYF TGTGCCAGCAGTACCCGGGACAGTTCCTACGAGCAGTACTTC
TRBJ2-6 NA TRBV15 few CATSRDTDSGANVLTF TGTGCCACCAGCAGAGATACAGACTCTGGGGCCAACGTCCTGACTTTC
TRBJ1-1 NA TRBV6-5 NA CASALGGPTEAFF TGTGCCAGCGCGCTGGGGGGGCCAACTGAAGCTTTCTTT
TRBJ1-4 NA TRBV6-5 few CASSYSDMGEKLFF TGTGCCAGCAGTTACTCTGACATGGGTGAAAAACTGTTTTTT
TRBJ1-2 TRBD1 TRBV14 NA CASRPTSTGAYGYTF TGTGCCAGCAGACCCACGTCGACAGGGGCCTATGGCTACACCTTC
TRBJ2-7 NA TRBV3-1/TRBV3-2 NA CASSQSGLHTNYEQYF TGTGCCAGCAGCCAAAGTGGACTACACACAAACTACGAGCAGTACTTC
TRBJ2-7 TRBD1 TRBV27 once CASSLGLGQGILPYF TGTGCCAGCAGTTTAGGCCTGGGACAGGGAATCCTGCCGTACTTC
TRBJ2-1 NA TRBV10-1 NA CASKGGGNEQFF TGCGCCAGCAAAGGAGGGGGCAATGAGCAGTTCTTC
TRBJ1-1 TRBD1 TRBV19 NA CASSLGTGGPEAFF TGTGCCAGTAGCCTCGGGACAGGGGGACCTGAAGCTTTCTTT
TRBJ2-1 TRBD2 TRBV5-5 NA CASSSAGTRLNEQFF TGTGCCAGCAGCTCGGCTGGGACTAGGCTTAATGAGCAGTTCTTC
TRBJ1-1 NA TRBV2 NA CASTEREPYTAAFF TGTGCCAGCACCGAACGGGAACCGTACACTGCGGCTTTCTTT
TRBJ1-2 NA TRBV27 NA CASSFSYWGVSDGYTF TGTGCCAGCAGTTTTTCGTACTGGGGGGTGTCGGATGGCTACACCTTC
TRBJ2-1 NA TRBV10-3 NA CAISETGLNEQFF TGTGCCATCAGTGAAACCGGGCTCAATGAGCAGTTCTTC
TRBJ2-1 TRBD2 TRBV10-3 NA CAISEVSGNYNEQFF TGTGCCATCAGTGAGGTTAGCGGGAACTACAATGAGCAGTTCTTC
TRBJ2-2 TRBD1 TRBV5-1 NA CASSPRTGNTGELFF TGCGCCAGCAGCCCACGGACAGGGAACACCGGGGAGCTGTTTTTT
TRBJ2-3 TRBD1 TRBV24-1 NA CATSGTGGGTDTQYF TGTGCCACCAGTGGTACAGGGGGCGGCACAGATACGCAGTATTTT
TRBJ1-2 NA TRBV12-3/TRBV12-4 NA CASSGNSRGYTF TGTGCCAGCAGTGGAAACTCGAGGGGCTACACCTTC
TRBJ2-7 NA TRBV5-6 NA CASSQRWDEQYF TGTGCCAGCAGCCAACGTTGGGACGAGCAGTACTTC
TRBJ1-3 NA TRBV11-2 NA CASSLGRWDTSGNTIYF TGTGCCAGCAGCTTAGGTCGCTGGGACACTTCTGGAAACACCATATATTTT
TRBJ2-1 TRBD2 TRBV3-1/TRBV3-2 NA CASSPWTSVSYNEQFF TGTGCCAGCAGCCCATGGACTAGCGTCTCCTACAATGAGCAGTTCTTC
TRBJ1-2 NA TRBV5-1 NA CASLEGNGYGYTF TGCGCCAGCCTTGAGGGCAATGGATATGGCTACACCTTC
TRBJ1-3 NA TRBV5-1 NA CASSLDGWSLENTIYF TGCGCCAGCAGCTTGGATGGTTGGTCCCTCGAGAACACCATATATTTT
TRBJ2-1 TRBD2 TRBV9 few CASSGSGGALNEQFF TGTGCCAGCAGCGGAAGCGGGGGGGCTCTAAATGAGCAGTTCTTC
TRBJ2-5 NA TRBV5-1 NA CASSLGQGQTQYF TGCGCCAGCAGCTTGGGTCAGGGTCAGACCCAGTACTTC
TRBJ2-2 NA TRBV4-2 NA CASSQDPRSNTGELFF TGTGCCAGCAGCCAAGATCCCAGGTCGAACACCGGGGAGCTGTTTTTT
TRBJ2-5 NA TRBV15 NA CACRGDQETQYF TGTGCCTGCAGAGGGGATCAAGAGACCCAGTACTTC
TRBJ1-2 NA TRBV4-1 NA CASSQLDKNLYGYTF TGCGCCAGCAGCCAGCTGGACAAGAACCTATATGGCTACACCTTC
TRBJ2-1 NA TRBV11-2 once CASSWLSGRYNEQFF TGTGCCAGCAGCTGGCTTAGCGGACGATACAATGAGCAGTTCTTC
TRBJ2-1 NA TRBV2 NA CASSEALVGRGSYNEQFF TGTGCCAGCAGTGAAGCGTTGGTGGGGCGGGGCTCCTACAATGAGCAGTTCTTC
TRBJ2-7 NA TRBV7-9 once CASSLHTIYEQYF TGTGCCAGCAGCCTTCACACTATTTACGAGCAGTACTTC
TRBJ2-1 TRBD2 TRBV6-5 few CASSYPREGRDEQFF TGTGCCAGCAGTTATCCACGGGAGGGCCGGGATGAGCAGTTCTTC
TRBJ1-2 NA TRBV6-5 few CASRETAHYGYTF TGTGCCAGCAGGGAGACAGCCCATTATGGCTACACCTTC
TRBJ1-1 NA TRBV30 NA CAWARGGDTEAFF TGTGCCTGGGCCCGGGGGGGAGACACTGAAGCTTTCTTT
TRBJ1-1 NA TRBV12-3/TRBV12-4 NA CASSSRRGEAFF TGTGCCAGCAGCTCGCGCCGAGGAGAAGCTTTCTTT
TRBJ1-6 NA TRBV3-1/TRBV3-2 NA CASSQDGEGRSPLHF TGTGCCAGCAGCCAAGATGGGGAGGGGAGATCACCCCTCCACTTT
TRBJ2-5 NA TRBV30 NA CAWSDSTESETQYF TGTGCCTGGAGTGATAGCACCGAGTCGGAGACCCAGTACTTC
TRBJ1-1 TRBD1 TRBV10-2 once CASSGQGTNTEAFF TGCGCCAGCAGTGGACAGGGCACGAACACTGAAGCTTTCTTT
TRBJ2-6 TRBD2 TRBV9 NA CASSVVASGTSGANVLTF TGTGCCAGCAGCGTAGTTGCTAGCGGGACCTCTGGGGCCAACGTCCTGACTTTC
TRBJ2-2 TRBD2 TRBV5-1 few CASSFIAGGTGELFF TGCGCCAGCAGCTTCATAGCGGGAGGGACCGGGGAGCTGTTTTTT
TRBJ1-5 NA TRBV2 NA CASSVGEDQPQHF TGTGCCAGCAGTGTGGGGGAGGATCAGCCCCAGCATTTT
TRBJ1-1 NA TRBV6-5 NA CASSRSGGETEAFF TGTGCCAGCAGTCGCTCGGGGGGCGAGACTGAAGCTTTCTTT
TRBJ1-2 TRBD1 TRBV4-1 NA CASSQDGQGSYGYTF TGCGCCAGCAGCCAAGATGGACAGGGTAGCTATGGCTACACCTTC
TRBJ1-4 TRBD1 TRBV2 NA CASSESPSDRGPPIATNEKLFF TGTGCCAGCAGTGAATCCCCCTCGGACAGGGGGCCGCCTATTGCAACTAATGAAAAACTGTTTTTT